This T cell receptor (beta chain) was recorded in a study of cytomegalovirus exposure and HLA in healthy donors (dated by TCRdb to between 2016 and 2019). Context from the whole study: An earlier analysis of approximately 640 of the donors reported about 250 Gb of sequence data and roughly 100 million unique TCR beta sequences from about 200 million T cells. The genetic ancestry cluster associated with self-reported Caucasian donors included roughly four fifths of the approximately 430 genotyped donors. The study combined high-throughput TCR immunosequencing, statistical association of individual TCRs with disease status, and machine learning to predict cytomegalovirus infection status. Because of strong linkage in the cohort, five DR-DQ haplotypes were treated as single units for association and clustering. In addition to the first cohort of 650 to 750 subjects, a separate validation cohort of 130 or so different subjects was used. Rather than using new phenotypic data, the later analysis identified candidate immune exposures from TCR beta sequences and from how often those sequences occurred across donors. Every repertoire in the discovery cohort had been generated on one and the same sequencing platform. Donor age, sex, ethnicity and CMV serostatus were collected together with the repertoire data. To decide whether each TCR beta V gene segment behaved as functional or pseudogenic, an earlier analysis of some 570 of the donors relied on high-throughput TCR beta sequencing. Roughly 300 gigabases of sequencing data and around 87 million unique TCR sequences were included in an early release covering 500 to 750 HLA-typed donors. Class I and class II HLA loci were covered by the typing at four-digit resolution. The aim of the study was to test whether cataloging public T cell receptors could identify signatures of past pathogen exposure. A later genetic analysis took genome-wide SNP genotypes for about 55% of the 666 donors and used that subset as a discovery cohort. Typing coverage differed by locus: A, B, C, DRB1 and DQB1 were typed in roughly 629-630 donors, DQA1 in approximately 520, DPA1 in 600 to 610, and DPB1 in just under 490. Among some 410 genotyped donors of the cohort, an average of approximately 240,000 unique TCR beta nucleotide sequences was sequenced per donor, of which 15% to 20% were non-productive. The T cell repertoires of 670 or so subjects were profiled by immunosequencing and related to cytomegalovirus serostatus. In a later analysis, previously published TCR beta repertoires from 600 to 850 donors were re-analyzed and high-resolution HLA genotyping was added so that TCR occurrence patterns could be studied.

The cohort comprised hundreds of healthy bone marrow donors. At the time of sampling, all cohort members were nominally healthy, though unrecorded immune exposures were likely present. The donor was CMV seronegative and was included in the group of 352 seronegative cohort members. A peripheral blood sample was collected from each donor, and TCR beta sequencing was performed on peripheral blood mononuclear cells. Genomic DNA was extracted from the blood cell samples with the Qiagen DNeasy Blood Extraction Kit. For CDR1 and CDR2, the germline V gene lists MNHEY and SVGAGI. V loses 5 bases at its end and J loses 7 bases; junction bases beyond the gene matches: 5. Reading from cysteine to phenylalanine, the CDR3 counts 14 amino acids. Of all the DNA, just the CDR3 is kept, 42 bases in frame from base 1. The research as a whole found: Most TCR sequences were observed very rarely across donors, whereas some public TCRs were present in many individuals. A further reported finding was that TCR beta sequences accurately predicted the HLA-A and HLA-B alleles for most subjects in the first cohort. According to a later genetic analysis, donors in an Asian-associated ancestry cluster had fewer N-insertions in productive TCRs than the approximately 630-donor mean. In a later analysis, some 17,000 TCR beta sequences were associated with specific HLA alleles at a false discovery rate of 0.05. Roughly uniform sequencing depth across donors was assumed in presence/absence analyses, although this assumption may not hold. In vitro tests confirmed that a few of the cytomegalovirus-associated TCR beta chains recognize cytomegalovirus antigens. According to a later analysis, most CMV-associated TCR beta chains appeared to be HLA-restricted, and the HLA associations seemed to be driven largely by CMV exposure. A later analysis found that HLA-associated TCR beta chains were more clonally expanded and had lower generation probabilities than equally common non-associated chains. Correlated functional status among segregating V segments might reflect linkage disequilibrium, but an unknown experimental factor could not be ruled out. The sequencing pipeline was judged likely to have produced a cluster of highly shared sequence variants as a technical artifact. The 87-base-pair reads could not distinguish some IMGT-functional V segments, including TRBV6-2 and TRBV6-3, so those segments were excluded. Because counts were too low, 15 to 20 rarely observed V segments, including chromosome 9 orphons, were left out of the earlier analysis of a few hundred of the donors. A later analysis found that TCR association rates varied across HLA loci, with DRB1 alleles showing the most associated TCRs and HLA-C alleles the fewest. According to a later analysis, parvovirus B19, influenza, CMV and Epstein-Barr virus appeared linked to several top co-occurrence clusters. HLA typing was unavailable for some donors at each locus, so association tests used only the typed subset. Assigning TCR associations to individual alleles was difficult when HLA alleles, especially DR and DQ, strongly co-occurred. In a later genetic analysis, a missense DCLRE1C variant was associated with V-gene and J-gene trimming of TCR beta chains, and the association was replicated in an independent cohort. Cytomegalovirus status was reported to be diagnosed by the classifier with high specificity and sensitivity in both the original and validation cohorts. CMV serostatus was the only immune exposure information available for the cohort. An earlier analysis of 587 of the donors showed that most TCR beta V segments appeared in productive rearrangements either about 87% or about 30% of the time, which broadly matched IMGT annotations. The authors suggested that the approach could potentially be generalized to other disease states and immunological phenotypes. In the study, around 160 TCR beta chains were listed as associated with cytomegalovirus. In this cohort, only TCR beta chains were sequenced, and detectable features were limited by the absence of alpha or paired-chain data.

About this clone: The antigen it recognizes is unknown. One base away there is no much larger clone; base qualities are not given.

The library came from the immunoSEQ multiplex PCR assay. A mixture of 60 forward primers for TCR Vbeta segments and 13 reverse primers for TCR Jbeta segments was used in the multiplex PCR. A multiplex PCR assay on genomic DNA amplified the CDR3 region of rearranged TCR beta genes. Amplified TCR beta libraries were sequenced as 87-base-pair reads on the Illumina HiSeq System. In the original analysis: In a later analysis, 80 million or so unique TCR beta chains were counted across the approximately 670 repertoires, and around 10 million of these chains were shared by at least two donors. To remove PCR and sequencing errors, raw reads were error-corrected and collapsed into unique sequences using a nearest-neighbor algorithm that merged closely related sequences. To assign V, D and J gene segments, CDR3 sequences were aligned to IMGT reference sequences. For a sequence to be retained, a match of at least six nucleotides to both a V gene segment and a J gene segment was required. A rearrangement counted as productive if the CDR3 had no stop codons and remained in frame with V and J, and every other rearrangement counted as non-productive. Following IMGT convention, CDR3 was defined as the stretch from the second conserved V-encoded cysteine up to the conserved J-encoded phenylalanine. In an earlier analysis of some 550 of the donors, sequences lacking an unambiguous match to a single V gene segment were excluded. In an earlier analysis of 587 of the donors, V segments were called functional above 56.7% productive rearrangements and were called segregating when the between-donor standard deviation exceeded 5%. A statistical classification framework was developed to diagnose cytomegalovirus status using the catalog of TCR beta chain sequences. In a later analysis, TCR nucleotide sequences were compared against IMGT/GENE-DB human TR gene sequences so that V and J genes could be assigned. A later analysis assigned CDR3 sequences and most-parsimonious VDJ recombination scenarios with the TCRdist pipeline. A later analysis defined each TCR beta chain by its CDR3 amino acid sequence plus V-gene family, and excluded reads lacking a unique V-gene family. As a way to deal with suspected cross-contamination and a sequencing artifact, a later analysis dropped roughly 600 nucleotide sequences that were highly shared and had low generation probability. In a later analysis, a clonal expansion index for each public chain was calculated from normalized within-repertoire ranks of inferred template counts. In a later analysis, generation probabilities were computed with a VDJ recombination model fitted to out-of-frame rearrangements, and the resulting probabilities were checked against IGoR. In a later analysis, hypergeometric tests were used to score TCR-TCR, TCR-HLA and TCR-CMV co-occurrence, with a repertoire-size bias correction applied to TCR pairs. To estimate false discovery rates, a later analysis permuted the HLA or CMV assignments 20 times. In a later analysis, co-occurring TCRs were grouped with DBSCAN, and TCRdist sequence similarity was added when clustering was performed within HLA-allele-positive subsets. Repertoires with fewer than 30,000 or more than 120,000 public chains were left out of co-occurrence clustering, as were five repertoires with anomalous nucleotide sharing. The source is immuneACCESS, and TCRdb retained only in-frame sequences with V and J called. Part of the clones is not carried over; for the studies checked, unresolved V genes explain less than half of this, and the remainder is unexplained. The DNA gave D and trimming, while V, J and clone size come from that table. The sample includes tens of thousands of clones, with about 72% observed a single time. The ten largest clonotypes hold about 2.1% of the sample.

Sequencing used PBMCs. The chain is made from TRBV6-5 and TRBJ1-5, with 10 central nucleotides matching TRBD1. The receptor's source is a man aged 30-40 years in good health and CMV-seronegative. This receptor carries the CDR3 CASSPTGGRQPQHF. Here is the DNA: TGTGCCAGCAGTCCGACAGGGGGCAGGCAGCCCCAGCATTTT.